This entry concerns a single TCR beta chain. Its antigen is currently unknown. This specimen belongs to a study of T cells in localized non-small cell lung cancer. Germline V lookup: CDR1 SNHLY, CDR2 FYNNEI. The CDR3 sequence is 15 residues long. The trim removed 8 bases at V and 4 bases at J, leaving 11 bases unmatched. Generated by immunoSEQ multiplex PCR, the TCRdb table keeps only in-frame clones and is missing some. The profile shows tens of thousands of clones, 84% of them singletons. Overall study results and limits: Of the top 100 tumor clones, median 57 were in adjacent lung, approximately 30 among its top 100.

The chain uses TRBV2 and TRBJ2-3; 8 nucleotides line up with TRBD2. The input for sequencing was peripheral blood, taken before any cancer treatment. This clonotype was obtained from a female donor over 55 with stage I lung adenocarcinoma. DNA for the CDR3: TGTGCCAGCTGCCTCGCGGGGGGACGGGCAGATACGCAGTATTTT. This codes for CASCLAGGRADTQYF.